This T cell receptor (beta chain) emerged from a study of cytomegalovirus exposure and HLA in healthy donors (TCRdb year 2017). With respect to the entire study: An earlier analysis of around 600 of the donors reported about 290 Gb of sequence data and 117 million unique TCR beta sequences from some 180 million T cells. HLA typing covered class I and class II loci at four-digit resolution. The study profiled the T cell repertoires of under 850 subjects by immunosequencing and related them to cytomegalovirus serostatus. Roughly 5 DR-DQ haplotypes were treated as single units for association and clustering because of strong linkage in the cohort. Donor age, sex, ethnicity and CMV serostatus were collected together with the repertoire data. To decide whether each TCR beta V gene segment behaved as functional or pseudogenic, an earlier analysis of some 600 of the donors relied on high-throughput TCR beta sequencing. The aim of the study was to test whether cataloging public T cell receptors could identify signatures of past pathogen exposure. Among about 400 genotyped donors of the cohort, an average of about 220,000 unique TCR beta nucleotide sequences was sequenced per donor, of which roughly 17% were non-productive. The genetic ancestry cluster associated with self-reported Caucasian donors included around four fifths of the roughly 400 genotyped donors. High-throughput TCR immunosequencing, statistical association of individual TCRs with disease status, and machine learning were combined to predict cytomegalovirus infection status. Every discovery cohort repertoire had been produced on one sequencing platform. Along with the roughly 700-subject first cohort, a separate validation cohort of over 90 different subjects was used. A later genetic analysis took genome-wide SNP genotypes for about 65% of the 666 donors and used that subset as a discovery cohort. To study patterns of TCR occurrence, a later analysis re-analyzed previously published TCR beta repertoires from 600 to 750 donors and added high-resolution HLA genotyping. Approximately 300 gigabases of sequencing data and approximately 84 million unique TCR sequences were included in an early release covering about 700 HLA-typed donors. Rather than drawing on any new phenotypic data, the later analysis identified candidate immune exposures from TCR beta sequences and the way those sequences occurred across donors. The number of donors typed differed by locus, with about 629-640 for A, B, C, DRB1 and DQB1, roughly 520 for DQA1, 606 for DPA1, and 472 for DPB1. Study-wide conclusions, independent of this receptor: A later genetic analysis reported fewer N-insertions in productive TCRs among donors in an Asian-associated ancestry cluster than the approximately 670-donor mean. Linkage disequilibrium might explain the correlated functional status among segregating V segments, but an unknown experimental factor could not be excluded. According to a later analysis, TCR association rates differed among HLA loci, with DRB1 alleles showing the most associated TCRs and HLA-C alleles showing the fewest. The classifier was reported to diagnose cytomegalovirus status with high specificity and sensitivity in both the original and validation cohorts. A group of highly shared sequence variants was considered likely to be a technical artifact of the sequencing pipeline. In a later analysis, HLA-associated TCR beta chains showed more clonal expansion and lower generation probabilities than non-associated chains that were equally common. The cohort was sequenced for TCR beta chains only, and without alpha or paired-chain data the features that could be detected were limited. In a later analysis, several top co-occurrence clusters were reported to appear linked to parvovirus B19, influenza, CMV and Epstein-Barr virus. The study listed 150 to 200 TCR beta chains as associated with cytomegalovirus. The presence/absence analyses assumed that sequencing depth was roughly uniform across donors, and that assumption may not be true. A further reported finding was that TCR beta sequences accurately predicted the HLA-A and HLA-B alleles for most subjects in the first cohort. Most CMV-associated TCR beta chains appeared to be HLA-restricted in a later analysis, and the HLA associations seemed to be driven largely by CMV exposure. Most TCR sequences were seen in very few donors, while some public TCRs were found in many individuals. The only immune exposure information available for the cohort was CMV serostatus. According to the authors, the approach could potentially be generalized to other disease states and immunological phenotypes. In vitro tests confirmed that a few of the cytomegalovirus-associated TCR beta chains recognize cytomegalovirus antigens. Because counts were too low, seventeen rarely observed V segments, including chromosome 9 orphons, were left out of the earlier analysis of approximately 500 of the donors. An earlier analysis of some 560 of the donors showed that most TCR beta V segments appeared in productive rearrangements either about 90% or about 30% of the time, which broadly matched IMGT annotations. At a false discovery rate of 0.05, a later analysis linked approximately 18,000 TCR beta sequences to specific HLA alleles. Because HLA typing was unavailable for some donors at each locus, only the typed subset was used in association tests. Some IMGT-functional V segments, including TRBV6-2 and TRBV6-3, could not be distinguished by the 87-base-pair reads and were therefore excluded. V-gene and J-gene trimming of TCR beta chains was associated with a missense DCLRE1C variant in a later genetic analysis, and the association was replicated in an independent cohort. When HLA alleles, especially DR and DQ, strongly co-occurred, attributing TCR associations to individual alleles was difficult.

In total, about 650 healthy bone marrow donors made up the cohort. At the time of sampling, every cohort member was nominally healthy, though immune exposures that went unrecorded were likely present. The donor was CMV seronegative and was included in the group of 352 seronegative cohort members. A peripheral blood sample was collected from each donor, and TCR beta sequencing was performed on peripheral blood mononuclear cells. Genomic DNA extraction from the blood cell samples was performed with the Qiagen DNeasy Blood Extraction Kit. Library preparation used the immunoSEQ multiplex PCR assay. For the multiplex PCR, a mixture combining 60 forward primers for TCR Vbeta segments and 13 reverse primers for TCR Jbeta segments was used. Amplification of the CDR3 region of rearranged TCR beta genes was performed with a multiplex PCR assay on genomic DNA. The amplified TCR beta libraries were sequenced on the Illumina HiSeq System as 87-base-pair reads. For the original study's pipeline: A later analysis counted tens of millions of unique TCR beta chains across the 700 or so repertoires, and around 12 million of these chains were shared by at least two donors. To remove PCR and sequencing errors, raw reads were error-corrected and collapsed into unique sequences using a nearest-neighbor algorithm that merged closely related sequences. To assign V, D and J gene segments, CDR3 sequences were aligned to IMGT reference sequences. For a sequence to be retained, a match of at least six nucleotides was required to both a V gene segment and a J gene segment. Rearrangements were called productive when the CDR3 lacked stop codons and stayed in frame with V and J; all others were non-productive. CDR3 was defined according to IMGT convention as the region running from the second conserved V-encoded cysteine to the conserved J-encoded phenylalanine. The earlier analysis of fewer than 750 of the donors excluded sequences that lacked an unambiguous match to a single V gene segment. In an earlier analysis of around 600 of the donors, V segments were called functional above 56.7% productive rearrangements and were called segregating when the between-donor standard deviation exceeded 5%. A statistical classification framework was built for diagnosing cytomegalovirus status from the catalog of TCR beta chain sequences. A later analysis assigned V and J genes by comparing TCR nucleotide sequences with IMGT/GENE-DB human TR gene sequences. Using the TCRdist pipeline, a later analysis assigned CDR3 sequences along with most-parsimonious VDJ recombination scenarios. In a later analysis, each TCR beta chain was defined by its CDR3 amino acid sequence together with its V-gene family, and reads without a unique V-gene family were excluded. As a way to deal with suspected cross-contamination and a sequencing artifact, a later analysis dropped hundreds of nucleotide sequences that were highly shared and had low generation probability. A later analysis calculated a clonal expansion index for each public chain from normalized within-repertoire ranks of inferred template counts. In a later analysis, generation probabilities were computed with a VDJ recombination model fitted to out-of-frame rearrangements, and the resulting probabilities were checked against IGoR. In a later analysis, hypergeometric tests were used to score TCR-TCR, TCR-HLA and TCR-CMV co-occurrence, with a repertoire-size bias correction applied to TCR pairs. To estimate false discovery rates, a later analysis permuted the HLA or CMV assignments 20 times. In a later analysis, co-occurring TCRs were grouped using DBSCAN, with TCRdist sequence similarity added in when clustering inside HLA-allele-positive subsets. Co-occurrence clustering excluded repertoires with fewer than 30,000 or more than 120,000 public chains, plus five with anomalous nucleotide sharing. TCRdb provides this immuneACCESS table in a form limited to in-frame rearrangements. Some clones are lacking; in checked studies, under half of them reflect an unresolved V gene, and why the rest are absent is not known. Clonal size and the V and J genes are those of that table, whereas D and trimming came from the DNA. Here the sample has around 150,000 clones; roughly 65% occur a single time. The ten top clones hold about 4.5% of the sample.

CDR1 and CDR2 are drawn from the germline V gene (reference sequence): GTSNPN, SVGIG. V was cut back by 7 bases and J by 0 bases, leaving a gap of 13 bases between them. The CDR3 sequence holds 14 residues, the cysteine and phenylalanine included. Only CDR3 DNA remains: 42 bases, in frame from the first base. In the case of this clone: Its antigen target is currently unknown. Per-nucleotide qualities are absent, and no much larger clonotype sits a single base away.

The clonotype originates from a man aged 55 to 69 in good health and CMV-seronegative. The V and J genes are TRBV30 and TRBJ2-1; the best D guess is TRBD2, with 6 bases matching. Sequenced input: PBMCs. CDR3 protein: CAFTGTFSYNEQFF. At the DNA level, the sequence is TGTGCCTTCACCGGGACTTTCTCCTACAATGAGCAGTTCTTC.